These 24 T cell receptor beta chains were sequenced from one sample in a study of patients and donors after allogeneic stem cell transplantation. TCRdb reanalysed the RT-PCR reads using MiXCR and keeps one entry per CDR3 protein. This table holds 110,000 or so distinct CDR3 sequences, about a third found once. The material sequenced was blood, either unsorted or a sorted T cell fraction (not recorded which). Every receptor here comes from a human donor who was either an allogeneic HSCT recipient or a stem cell or donor lymphocyte infusion donor (not recorded which). It is not recorded whose cells these are; they may come from a transplant donor.

The chain uses TRBV24-1 and TRBJ1-2; D call uncertain. The V gene's germline CDR1 is KGHDR and CDR2 SFDVKD. The CDR3 is 14 residues long. Deletions cut 3 bases from V and 7 bases from J, with 14 bases between. The CDR3 DNA reads TGTGCCACCAGTGATATCAAGGGTCCCGGTGGCTACACCTTC. Its protein is CATSDIKGPGGYTF.

This clonotype was counted between two and nine times. The V gene is TRBV20-1, the J gene TRBJ2-7; TRBD1 agrees at 7 bases. Trimming took 0 bases from V and 1 from J; bases not matched to a gene: 9. This CDR3 has 16 residues. CDR1 and CDR2 (germline): DFQATT, SNEGSKA (reference sequence). The CDR3, as DNA: TGCAGTGCTAGAGATCATCGGCCAGGGGGATCCTACGAGCAGTACTTC. The encoded protein is CSARDHRPGGSYEQYF.

The V gene is TRBV20-1, the J gene TRBJ2-2, with 7 bases aligning to TRBD1. This CDR3 is 14 amino acids long. CDR1 is DFQATT, CDR2 SNEGSKA, per germline (reference sequence). V was clipped by 4 bases and J by 6 bases; unmatched bases: 8. The CDR3 bases are TGCAGTGCTACACAATATGGACAGGCCGGGGAGCTGTTTTTT. Translation: CSATQYGQAGELFF.

This clonotype occurred many times. The chain has TRBV7-2 and TRBJ1-5, with a weak D call TRBD1 (5 bases). CDR1 and CDR2 from the germline V gene are SGHTA and FQGNSA. This CDR3 is built from 15 residues. Trimming stripped 7 bases from V and 4 bases from J, with 17 bases between. The CDR3 here is CASTKGVQGNQPQHF. Here the CDR3 DNA reads TGTGCCAGCACCAAAGGGGTGCAGGGAAATCAGCCCCAGCATTTT. Variable domain in full (rest from reference TRBV7-2 and TRBJ1-5): GAGVSQSPSNKVTEKGKDVELRCDPISGHTALYWYRQSLGQGLEFLIYFQGNSAPDKSGLPSDRFSAERTGGSVSTLTIQRTQQEDSAVYLCASTKGVQGNQPQHFGDGTRLSIL.

The chain recombines TRBV11-3 with TRBJ2-3, with D unresolved. The V end was cut by 0 bases, the J end by 0 bases, with 7 bases between. The CDR3 length is 15 residues. Per germline, CDR1 SGHNT and CDR2 YENEEA. The CDR3 loop is CASSLDLTSTDTQYF. The CDR3 coding sequence is TGTGCCAGCAGCTTAGATCTGACTAGCACAGATACGCAGTATTTT.

The chain joins TRBV3-1 to TRBJ2-7, with D maybe TRBD2 (5 bases). The germline V and J ends were trimmed by 1 base and 10 bases, with 11 bases remaining between them. The length of the CDR3 is 12 residues. CDR1 and CDR2 (germline): LGHDT, YNNKEL (reference sequence). CDR3 residues: CASSQAEALQYF. CDR3 DNA: TGTGCCAGCAGCCAAGCGGAGGCCTTACAGTACTTC.

The V call is TRBV28, the J call TRBJ1-5; 7 bases are shared with TRBD1. The V gene's germline CDR1 is MDHEN and CDR2 SYDVKM. Trimming cost V 3 bases and J 3 bases; bases outside gene matches: 5. The CDR3 sequence is 15 residues long. The DNA of the CDR3 is TGTGCCAGCAGTTTGCCACAGGGGAACAATCAGCCCCAGCATTTT. This codes for CASSLPQGNNQPQHF.

Worth noting for this clonotype: The junction departs from the called germline gene at one end, perhaps through a read error. The V gene is TRBV24-1, the J gene TRBJ2-3; D assignment may be TRBD1 or TRBD2 (6 bases each). This CDR3 region has 16 residues. Per germline, CDR1 KGHDR and CDR2 SFDVKD. CDR3 region: CATSDSWKEGADTQYF. DNA for the CDR3: TGTGCCACCAGCGATTCCTGGAAGGAGGGGGCAGATACGCAGTATTTT.

This clonotype occurred many times. The genes are TRBV6-6 and TRBJ1-5; the match to TRBD1 covers 7 bases. The CDR3 is 16 residues long. V dropped 2 bases and J dropped 0; count of bases not matched to a gene: 4. Germline CDR1 is MNHNY and CDR2 is SVGAGI (reference sequence). CDR3 DNA: TGTGCCAGCAGTTACGAGGGACAGCTTAGCAATCAGCCCCAGCATTTT. This codes for CASSYEGQLSNQPQHF.

The chain couples TRBV27 to TRBJ2-1; D might be TRBD2 (6 bases). The germline gives CDR1 MNHEY, CDR2 SMNVEV (reference sequence). The V gene lost 2 bases and the J gene lost 5 bases, with 13 bases spanning the gap. The CDR3 extends over 15 amino acids. The CDR3 bases are TGTGCCAGCAGTTTAAGGAGGGGCTTCGACAATGAGCAGTTCTTC. Residues: CASSLRRGFDNEQFF.

This clonotype has a handful of counts. The rearrangement joins TRBV9 to TRBJ2-5; D is unclear. The CDR3 covers 13 residues. Germline V gene data show CDR1 as SGDLS and CDR2 as YYNGEE. The V end lost 4 bases, the J end lost 1 base, and 8 bases lay between the germline ends. The CDR3 loop reads CASSPRFQETQYF. Here the CDR3 DNA reads TGTGCCAGCAGCCCACGATTCCAAGAGACCCAGTACTTC.

This chain uses TRBV7-9 with TRBJ1-3, with a weak D call TRBD1 (6 bases). The CDR3 is made up of 14 amino acids. Trimming removed 4 bases from V and 3 bases from J, with 10 bases in between. Germline V gene data show CDR1 as SEHNR and CDR2 as FQNEAQ (reference sequence). The CDR3 DNA reads TGTGCCAGCAGCTCAGGGGATTATGGAAACACCATATATTTT. Translation: CASSSGDYGNTIYF.

The gene calls are TRBV12-3 or TRBV12-4 and TRBJ1-2; no firm D call. Deletions cut 5 bases from V and 4 bases from J, with 8 bases between. The CDR3 is made up of 12 amino acids. CDR3 coding DNA: TGTGCCAGCAGTCCATCTCTCTATGGCTACACCTTC. Amino acids: CASSPSLYGYTF.

This clonotype was seen many times. The rearrangement joins TRBV6-2 or TRBV6-3 to TRBJ1-1; 9 bases align to TRBD1. The CDR3 has 16 amino acids. Germline-derived CDR1 and CDR2 are MNHEY and SVGEGT. The V segment lost 2 bases and the J segment 5 bases; nucleotides outside the gene matches: 9. The CDR3 spells CASSYPTGGAETEAFF. The CDR3 DNA reads TGTGCCAGCAGTTACCCTACAGGGGGCGCGGAGACTGAAGCTTTCTTT.

This chain uses TRBV6-5 with TRBJ2-7, with 8 nucleotides matching TRBD2. J was trimmed by 2 bases and V by 7 bases; bases with no gene match: 4. The germline V gene encodes CDR1 MNHEY and CDR2 SVGAGI. This CDR3 comprises 13 residues. The CDR3 DNA sequence: TGTGCCAGCACCGGGACTAGTACCTACGAGCAGTACTTC. It translates to CASTGTSTYEQYF.

The genes are TRBV18 and TRBJ2-1; a weak D match, TRBD2 (6 bases). Trimming stripped 2 bases from V and 0 bases from J, with 8 bases between. Germline V gene sequence: CDR1 KGHSH, CDR2 LQKENI. This CDR3 has 15 residues. Here the CDR3 reads CASSPAGSSYNEQFF. CDR3 sequence (DNA): TGTGCCAGCTCACCAGCGGGGAGCTCCTACAATGAGCAGTTCTTC.

In this sample, this clonotype turned up a few times. The V gene is TRBV28, the J gene TRBJ2-7; no firm D call. This CDR3 spans 14 amino acids. The germline V and J ends were trimmed by 2 bases and 1 base, with 9 bases remaining between them. Germline V gene lookup returns CDR1 MDHEN and CDR2 SYDVKM. The CDR3 DNA is TGTGCCAGCAGTTTACGCACTTTTTCCTACGAGCAGTACTTC. Its translation: CASSLRTFSYEQYF.

This clonotype has just a few counts. In nucleotides, the CDR3 is TGCAGCGTTGCAGACTGGGACAGGGGCTACGAGCAGTACTTC. Translation: CSVADWDRGYEQYF. The chain couples TRBV29-1 to TRBJ2-7; 10 nucleotides agree with TRBD1. Germline V gene lookup returns CDR1 SQVTM and CDR2 ANQGSEA. This CDR3 has 14 residues. V dropped 4 bases and J dropped 3; count of bases not matched to a gene: 6.

The V call is TRBV20-1, the J call TRBJ1-5; 9 positions agree with TRBD1. J lost 5 bases, V lost 5 bases, and 4 bases had no gene match. This CDR3 spans 13 amino acids. CDR1 DFQATT and CDR2 SNEGSKA come from the germline V gene (reference sequence). The CDR3 is CSAYRDRDQPQHF. Written as DNA, the CDR3 is TGCAGTGCTTACCGGGACAGGGATCAGCCCCAGCATTTT.

The rearrangement links TRBV6-6 to TRBJ1-2; the D is unclear. Looked up from germline, CDR1 is MNHNY and CDR2 is SVGAGI (reference sequence). The CDR3 is 14 residues long. V lost 0 bases to trimming and J lost 8 bases, with 13 bases between them. The CDR3 here is CASSYSDGRRGYTF. The DNA for the CDR3 is TGTGCCAGCAGTTACTCTGATGGGAGACGCGGCTACACCTTC.

This clonotype was detected only a few times. V is TRBV6-5 and J is TRBJ2-2; D not resolved. Germline V gives CDR1 MNHEY, CDR2 SVGAGI. The CDR3 length is 17 residues. The V and J ends lost 0 bases and 5 bases respectively, with 16 bases between them. The CDR3: CASSYSSASSGTGELFF. The CDR3 region has the DNA TGTGCCAGCAGTTACTCTTCTGCTAGTAGTGGGACCGGGGAGCTGTTTTTT.

V gene TRBV5-5 combines with J gene TRBJ1-2; tentative D call: TRBD1 (6 bases). Trimming removed 3 bases at V and 5 bases at J, with 14 bases between. This CDR3 is built from 14 residues. Per the germline V gene, CDR1 is SGHKS and CDR2 is YYEKEE (reference sequence). The CDR3 coding sequence is TGTGCCAGCAGCTGGGCAGGGGAAGTATATGGCTACACCTTC. This encodes CASSWAGEVYGYTF.

The chain carries TRBV25-1 and TRBJ1-2; D is uncertain. Germline V gene data show CDR1 as MGHDK and CDR2 as SYGVNS. V shed 4 bases and J shed 4 bases, with 10 bases lying between them. The CDR3 totals 13 residues. This CDR3 reads CASSAQSRYGYTF. The DNA of the CDR3 is TGTGCCAGCAGTGCCCAGTCTCGCTATGGCTACACCTTC.

In its sample, this clonotype was seen a few times. The rearrangement links TRBV7-2 to TRBJ2-1; no clear D. The CDR3 totals 13 residues. Germline CDR1 reads SGHTA; CDR2 reads FQGNSA. With 5 bases removed from V and 6 bases from J, the gap between germline ends came to 11 bases. In nucleotides, the CDR3 is TGTGCCAGCAGCACTGGACCCGGCAATGAGCAGTTCTTC. Protein product: CASSTGPGNEQFF.